One sample yielded the 14 T cell receptor beta chains listed below, sequenced in a study of cytomegalovirus exposure and HLA in healthy donors. In the PCR, 60 Vbeta and 13 Jbeta primers were used. Measured with immunoSEQ multiplex PCR; TCRdb has only the in-frame clones, and not every one. The sample lists about 100,000 clones, roughly 75% occurring once. Material for sequencing was PBMCs. The receptors come from a man younger than 40 in good health and CMV-seronegative.

This clone has just one count. The chain carries TRBV7-9 and TRBJ1-2; tentative D call: TRBD1 (6 bases). V was trimmed by 5 bases and J by 3 bases, leaving 16 bases between them. The CDR3 runs to 15 residues. Per germline, CDR1 SEHNR and CDR2 FQNEAQ (reference sequence). CDR3 protein: CASSPDRTLYYGYTF. For the CDR3, the DNA is TGTGCCAGCAGCCCGGACAGAACACTATACTATGGCTACACCTTC.

The rearrangement uses TRBV5-4 and TRBJ2-7, with TRBD2 matching over 7 bases. V lost 1 base to trimming and J lost 3 bases; unmatched junction nucleotides: 16. The CDR3 is made up of 18 amino acids. The germline V gene has CDR1 SGHNT and CDR2 YYREEE (reference sequence). The CDR3 DNA is TGTGCCAGCAGCTTGTTCGCTAGCGGCCTCGAAGGTCTCTACGAGCAGTACTTC. Its protein product is CASSLFASGLEGLYEQYF.

V and J are TRBV6-5 and TRBJ2-2; a weak D match, TRBD2 (6 bases). Trimming removed 0 bases from V and 6 bases from J, with 14 bases in between. The CDR3 extends over 16 amino acids. The germline V gene has CDR1 MNHEY and CDR2 SVGAGI. The CDR3 nucleotides are TGTGCCAGCAGTTACTCGTGGGGGGAGAAGGCCGGGGAGCTGTTTTTT. Encoded protein: CASSYSWGEKAGELFF.

The rearrangement links TRBV7-2 to TRBJ2-7; TRBD1 matches at 9 bases. Germline V gene lookup returns CDR1 SGHTA and CDR2 FQGNSA. CDR3 length: 18 residues. V shed 5 bases, J shed 1 base, and the junction held 15 bases outside the gene matches. The CDR3 bases are TGTGCCAGCAGCCGCGGGACAGGGTACGGGGCGTCTTCCTACGAGCAGTACTTC. Translated, it gives CASSRGTGYGASSYEQYF.

This chain uses TRBV29-1 with TRBJ1-2; D unclear. Germline CDR1 SQVTM, CDR2 ANQGSEA. The CDR3 extends over 10 amino acids. V shed 7 bases and J shed 9 bases, with 12 bases lying between them. CDR3 in amino acids: CSAFGQSYTF. CDR3 coding DNA: TGCAGCGCTTTTGGTCAGAGCTACACCTTC. Supplemented by reference TRBV29-1 and TRBJ1-2, the full variable domain reads SAVISQKPSRDICQRGTSLTIQCQVDSQVTMMFWYRQQPGQSLTLIATANQGSEATYESGFVIDKFPISRPNLTFSTLTVSNMSPEDSSIYLCSAFGQSYTFGSGTRLTVV.

The chain uses TRBV6-1 and TRBJ2-7; TRBD2 matches at 12 bases. The CDR3 loop spans 20 amino acids. Trimming cost V 4 bases and J 3 bases; bases outside gene matches: 19. Germline V gene lookup returns CDR1 MNHNS and CDR2 SASEGT. CDR3 loop: CASSGRTSGIRAQSHYEQYF. The DNA for the CDR3 is TGTGCCAGCAGTGGCCGGACTAGCGGGATAAGGGCCCAATCCCACTACGAGCAGTACTTC.

Concerning this clone: This sample includes further DNA sequences coding for the same CDR3. V usage is TRBV19 and J usage is TRBJ2-7; D is perhaps TRBD2 (6 bases). Germline V gene data show CDR1 as LNHDA and CDR2 as SQIVND (reference sequence). Trimming removed 5 bases at V and 3 bases at J, with 11 bases between. CDR3 size: 13 residues. The CDR3 DNA is TGTGCCAGTAGTCCCGGGACTGGCTACGAGCAGTACTTC. Translation gives CASSPGTGYEQYF.

The chain recombines TRBV19 with TRBJ2-7; the match to TRBD2 covers 10 bases. CDR1 and CDR2 from the germline V gene are LNHDA and SQIVND (reference sequence). The ends lost 3 bases at V and 5 bases at J; junction bases unmatched: 7. This CDR3 is built from 15 residues. The CDR3 DNA is TGTGCCAGTAGTATTTTGCTAGCGGGGGACGACGAGCAGTACTTC. Encoded protein: CASSILLAGDDEQYF. The whole variable domain, remainder taken from reference TRBV19 and TRBJ2-7, is DGGITQSPKYLFRKEGQNVTLSCEQNLNHDAMYWYRQDPGQGLRLIYYSQIVNDFQKGDIAEGYSVSREKKESFPLTVTSAQKNPTAFYLCASSILLAGDDEQYFGPGTRLTVT.

A remark on this clone: Other DNA sequences from this sample encode an identical CDR3 as well. The J gene is TRBJ1-3, the V gene TRBV30; no reliable D call. The length of the CDR3 is 15 residues. Germline V gene sequence: CDR1 GTSNPN, CDR2 SVGIG (reference sequence). V dropped 0 bases and J dropped 0 bases, with 9 bases sitting between them. CDR3 protein: CAWSVGTYSGNTIYF. CDR3 DNA: TGTGCCTGGAGTGTGGGCACCTACTCTGGAAACACCATATATTTT. Using reference TRBV30 and TRBJ1-3 for the parts outside the CDR3, the full variable domain is SQTIHQWPATLVQPVGSPLSLECTVEGTSNPNLYWYRQAAGRGLQLLFYSVGIGQISSEVPQNLSASRPQDRQFILSSKKLLLSDSGFYLCAWSVGTYSGNTIYFGEGSWLTVV.

The chain couples TRBV9 to TRBJ1-2, with D tentatively TRBD1 (6 bases). CDR1 is SGDLS and CDR2 is YYNGEE in the germline V gene. CDR3 length: 14 residues. Trimming stripped 0 bases from V and 2 bases from J, with 8 bases between. DNA of the CDR3: TGTGCCAGCAGCGTAGAGGGGGTCAACTATGGCTACACCTTC. Translating gives CASSVEGVNYGYTF.

The chain couples TRBV5-4 to TRBJ2-7; weak D call: TRBD1 (5 bases). The CDR3 length is 13 residues. CDR1 SGHNT and CDR2 YYREEE come from the germline V gene (reference sequence). V was pared by 1 base and J by 6 bases, with 11 bases between. The CDR3 coding sequence is TGTGCCAGCAGCTTGTTCAGGGATGGCGAGCAGTACTTC. Its protein product is CASSLFRDGEQYF.

The chain combines TRBV20-1 with TRBJ2-1; D remains ambiguous. Germline V lookup: CDR1 DFQATT, CDR2 SNEGSKA (reference sequence). The V end lost 6 bases, the J end lost 7 bases, and 10 bases lay between the germline ends. This CDR3 region has 11 residues. The CDR3 bases are TGCAGTGCGCAAGACTCGAATGAGCAGTTCTTC. This sequence encodes CSAQDSNEQFF.

The chain has TRBV14 and TRBJ1-1, with 7 bases that match TRBD1. The CDR3 consists of 15 residues. The J segment lost 5 bases and the V segment lost 4 bases, leaving 10 bases of the junction unmatched. Germline lookup yields CDR1 SGHDN and CDR2 FVKESK. The CDR3: CASSPWGRGLTEAFF. The CDR3 DNA sequence: TGTGCCAGCAGCCCGTGGGGCAGGGGGTTGACTGAAGCTTTCTTT.

In its sample, this clone was seen a few times. This sequence joins TRBV9 and TRBJ2-7; weak D call: TRBD2 (5 bases). Trimming stripped 3 bases from V and 7 bases from J, with 17 bases between. This CDR3 is built from 14 residues. In germline, CDR1 is SGDLS, CDR2 YYNGEE. CDR3 protein: CASSESEGGWEQYF. For the CDR3, the DNA is TGTGCCAGCAGCGAATCAGAGGGCGGATGGGAGCAGTACTTC.